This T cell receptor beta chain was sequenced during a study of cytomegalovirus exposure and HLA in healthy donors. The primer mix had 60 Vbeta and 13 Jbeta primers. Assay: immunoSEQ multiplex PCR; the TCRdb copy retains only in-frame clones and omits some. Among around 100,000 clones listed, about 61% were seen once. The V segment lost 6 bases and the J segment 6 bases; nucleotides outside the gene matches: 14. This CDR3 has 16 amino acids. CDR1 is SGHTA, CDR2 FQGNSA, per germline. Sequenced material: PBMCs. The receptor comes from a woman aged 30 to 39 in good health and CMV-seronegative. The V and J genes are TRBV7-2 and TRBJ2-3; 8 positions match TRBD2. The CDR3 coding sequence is TGTGCCAGCAGGAAAATAACCGGGACTAGATGGGATACGCAGTATTTT. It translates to CASRKITGTRWDTQYF.